The next 9 T cell receptor beta chains were all read from a single sample in a study of blood T cell repertoires in COVID-19. This table comes from immunoSEQ multiplex PCR, and its TCRdb copy is limited to in-frame clones, with some not included. This repertoire shows about 220,000 clones, roughly nine tenths found once; its top ten account for approximately 3.4%. The sample taken for sequencing was PBMCs or T cells enriched from blood (not recorded which). Receptor source: a woman under 30 in a cohort exposed to, infected with or recovered from COVID-19 (not recorded which).

CDR3 DNA: TGTGCCAGCAGCTTCCGAACTCCAGGGGTGGAAGGGGAGCTGTTTTTT. Encoded protein: CASSFRTPGVEGELFF. This chain joins TRBV7-3 and TRBJ2-2; tentatively, D is TRBD1 (6 bases). The CDR3 consists of 16 residues. The germline V gene encodes CDR1 SGHTA and CDR2 FQGTGA. Trimming cost V 3 bases and J 8 bases, with 19 bases left between them.

The V gene is TRBV11-3, the J gene TRBJ1-6; D gene unclear. V lost 2 bases and J 10 bases, leaving 12 bases between the germline ends. The CDR3 consists of 14 residues. CDR1 and CDR2 from the germline V gene are SGHNT and YENEEA. CDR3 coding DNA: TGTGCCAGCAGCTTACGAGGGTCCGGATCACCCCTCCACTTT. Translated, it gives CASSLRGSGSPLHF.

The rearrangement uses TRBV7-6 and TRBJ2-1, with 8 bases aligning to TRBD1. Germline V gene lookup returns CDR1 SGHVS and CDR2 FNYEAQ. CDR3 length equals 17 residues. J gave up 5 bases and V 2 bases, and 11 bases lay outside the gene matches. The CDR3 loop reads CASSLRAPWTGNNEQFF. As DNA, the CDR3 is TGTGCCAGCAGCTTAAGGGCGCCTTGGACAGGGAACAATGAGCAGTTCTTC. Based on the CDR3 plus reference TRBV7-6 and TRBJ2-1, the full variable domain is GAGVSQSPRYKVTKRGQDVALRCDPISGHVSLYWYRQALGQGPEFLTYFNYEAQQDKSGLPNDRFSAERPEGSISTLTIQRTEQRDSAMYRCASSLRAPWTGNNEQFFGPGTRLTVL.

This clone was counted only a few times. This sequence joins TRBV28 and TRBJ2-7, with D possibly TRBD1 on 6 matching bases. The germline V and J ends were trimmed by 5 bases and 5 bases, with 28 bases remaining between them. This CDR3 comprises 18 residues. Germline CDR1 MDHEN, CDR2 SYDVKM. The CDR3 reads CASSPSPGLGTIFNEQYF. Written as DNA, the CDR3 is TGTGCCAGCAGTCCGTCACCCGGCCTAGGGACAATATTCAACGAGCAGTACTTC. Looking up the rest from reference TRBV28 and TRBJ2-7 gives the full variable domain: DVKVTQSSRYLVKRTGEKVFLECVQDMDHENMFWYRQDPGLGLRLIYFSYDVKMKEKGDIPEGYSVSREKKERFSLILESASTNQTSMYLCASSPSPGLGTIFNEQYFGPGTRLTVT.

The chain carries TRBV4-2 and TRBJ1-6; the D gene is possibly TRBD1 (6 bases). The CDR3 sequence is 15 residues long. V was shortened by 3 bases and J by 8 bases, with 14 bases between the two germline ends. The V gene's germline CDR1 is LGHNA and CDR2 YNFKEQ. CDR3 sequence (DNA): TGTGCCAGCAGCCACCGCCCGGACAGTGATTCACCCCTCCACTTT. Translating gives CASSHRPDSDSPLHF.

The V call is TRBV18, the J call TRBJ2-2; 9 bases map to TRBD2. This CDR3 region has 16 residues. The germline gives CDR1 KGHSH, CDR2 LQKENI. With V trimmed by 2 bases and J by 4 bases, 5 bases remained unmatched. CDR3 in amino acids: CASSPGTSTATGELFF. As DNA, the CDR3 is TGTGCCAGCTCACCAGGGACTAGCACGGCCACCGGGGAGCTGTTTTTT.

The chain recombines TRBV2 with TRBJ1-1; D may be TRBD1 (6 bases). In germline, CDR1 is SNHLY, CDR2 FYNNEI. The CDR3 has 14 amino acids. Trimming left V 5 bases short and J 0 bases short, with 10 bases between. The CDR3 protein is CASSIQGMNTEAFF. For the CDR3, the DNA is TGTGCCAGCAGTATACAGGGAATGAACACTGAAGCTTTCTTT.

The chain links TRBV19 to TRBJ1-2, with 7 nucleotides matching TRBD1. The CDR3 spans 15 residues. CDR1 LNHDA and CDR2 SQIVND come from the germline V gene (reference sequence). With 3 bases clipped from V and 2 bases from J, the junction kept 6 bases outside the gene matches. The CDR3 DNA reads as TGTGCCAGTAGTATGACAGGGAATGGGAACTATGGCTACACCTTC. Its translation is CASSMTGNGNYGYTF.

The CDR3 is CASSIVLSSYNEQFF. The CDR3 DNA reads as TGTGCCAGTAGTATAGTTTTGAGCTCCTACAATGAGCAGTTCTTC. The chain links TRBV19 to TRBJ2-1; no clear D gene. Trimming cost V 1 base and J 0 bases, with 7 bases left between them. The CDR3 is made up of 15 amino acids. Germline loops: CDR1 LNHDA, CDR2 SQIVND (reference sequence).